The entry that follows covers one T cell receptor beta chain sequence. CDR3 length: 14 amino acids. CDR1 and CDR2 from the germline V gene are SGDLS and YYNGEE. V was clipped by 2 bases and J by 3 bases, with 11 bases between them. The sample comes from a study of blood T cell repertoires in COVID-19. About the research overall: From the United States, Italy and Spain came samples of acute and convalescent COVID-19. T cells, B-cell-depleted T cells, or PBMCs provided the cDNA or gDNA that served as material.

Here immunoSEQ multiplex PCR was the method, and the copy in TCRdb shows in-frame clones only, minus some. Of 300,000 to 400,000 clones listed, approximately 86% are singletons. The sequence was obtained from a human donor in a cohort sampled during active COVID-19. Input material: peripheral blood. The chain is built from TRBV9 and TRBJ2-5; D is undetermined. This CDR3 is CASSVQALEETQYF. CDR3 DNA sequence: TGTGCCAGCAGCGTCCAGGCGCTGGAAGAGACCCAGTACTTC.